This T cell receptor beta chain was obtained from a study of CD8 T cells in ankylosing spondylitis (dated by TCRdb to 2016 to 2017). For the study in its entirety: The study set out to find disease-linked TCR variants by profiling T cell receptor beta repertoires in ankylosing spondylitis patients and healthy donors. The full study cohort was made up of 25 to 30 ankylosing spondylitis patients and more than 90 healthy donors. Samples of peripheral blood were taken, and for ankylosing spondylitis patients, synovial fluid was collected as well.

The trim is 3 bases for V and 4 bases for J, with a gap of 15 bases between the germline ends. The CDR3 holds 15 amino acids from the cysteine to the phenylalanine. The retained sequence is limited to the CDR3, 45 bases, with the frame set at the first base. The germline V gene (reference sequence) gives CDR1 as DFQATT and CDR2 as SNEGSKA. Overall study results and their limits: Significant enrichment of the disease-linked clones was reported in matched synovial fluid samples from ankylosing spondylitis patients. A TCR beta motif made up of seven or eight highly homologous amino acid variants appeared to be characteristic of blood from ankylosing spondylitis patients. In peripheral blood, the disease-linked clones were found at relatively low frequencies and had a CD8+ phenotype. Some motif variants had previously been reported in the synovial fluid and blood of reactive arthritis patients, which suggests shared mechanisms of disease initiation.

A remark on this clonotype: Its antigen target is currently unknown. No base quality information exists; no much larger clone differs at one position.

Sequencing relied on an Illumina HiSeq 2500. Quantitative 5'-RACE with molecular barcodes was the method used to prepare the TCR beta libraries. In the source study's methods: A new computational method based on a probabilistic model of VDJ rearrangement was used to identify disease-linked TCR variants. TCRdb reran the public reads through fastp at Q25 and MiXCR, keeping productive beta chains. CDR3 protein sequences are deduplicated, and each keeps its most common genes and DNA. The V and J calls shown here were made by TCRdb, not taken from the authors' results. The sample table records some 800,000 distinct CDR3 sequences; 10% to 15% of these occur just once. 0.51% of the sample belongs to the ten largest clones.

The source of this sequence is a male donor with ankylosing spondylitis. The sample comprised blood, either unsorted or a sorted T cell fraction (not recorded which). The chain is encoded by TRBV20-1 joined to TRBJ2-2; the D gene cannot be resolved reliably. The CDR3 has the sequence CSASFSNRGTGELFF. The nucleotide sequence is TGCAGTGCTAGCTTCTCGAATCGAGGCACCGGGGAGCTGTTTTTT.